These 21 T cell receptor beta chains were sequenced from one sample in a study of regulatory T cells in long-lasting Graves disease. Arm-PCR of CDR3 regions and iRepertoire HTBI primers were used to build TCR beta libraries. TCRdb fed the multiplex PCR reads into MiXCR, producing one record per CDR3 protein. The sample gives about 240,000 distinct CDR3 sequences, 20% of which show up once; around 14% is in the top ten. Time point given: newly diagnosed GD, antithyroid drugs for less than 3 months. RNA extracted from PBMCs served as the sequencing template. The source material was peripheral blood mononuclear cells (PBMCs), sampled at new diagnosis, from a patient treated with antithyroid drugs. These receptors were collected from a female donor with Graves disease.

This chain connects TRBV5-1 to TRBJ2-7, with 11 bases fitting TRBD2. Germline CDR1 and CDR2: SGHRS and YFSETQ. V shed 4 bases and J 5 bases; nucleotides not matched to a gene: 5. This CDR3 has 14 amino acids. CDR3 coding DNA: TGCGCCAGCAGCAATAGCGGGAGGGTAAACGAGCAGTACTTC. Protein sequence: CASSNSGRVNEQYF.

The sample holds many counts of this clonotype. The chain has TRBV9 and TRBJ1-2; the D gene is possibly TRBD1 (6 bases). Per germline, CDR1 SGDLS and CDR2 YYNGEE. V gave up 2 bases and J gave up 6 bases, with 8 bases separating them. This CDR3 spans 12 amino acids. CDR3 loop: CASSVNRDGYTF. Written as DNA, the CDR3 is TGTGCCAGCAGCGTCAACAGGGATGGCTACACCTTC. Full variable domain (missing parts from reference TRBV9 and TRBJ1-2): DSGVTQTPKHLITATGQRVTLRCSPRSGDLSVYWYQQSLDQGLQFLIQYYNGEERAKGNILERFSAQQFPDLHSELNLSSLELGDSALYFCASSVNRDGYTFGSGTRLTVV.

This clonotype was seen many times. The chain couples TRBV20-1 to TRBJ2-7; 7 positions match TRBD1. Trimming cost V 6 bases and J 5 bases; bases outside gene matches: 10. Germline V lookup: CDR1 DFQATT, CDR2 SNEGSKA (reference sequence). The CDR3 length is 13 residues. DNA of the CDR3: TGCAGTGCAGCTCCGACAGGGTGGGACGAGCAGTACTTC. Protein product: CSAAPTGWDEQYF.

This clonotype was detected only a few times. The chain joins TRBV19 to TRBJ2-2; possibly TRBD1 for D (7 bases). Trimming took off 3 bases at V and 6 bases at J, with 20 bases between the two ends. The length of the CDR3 is 17 residues. Germline V gives CDR1 LNHDA, CDR2 SQIVND (reference sequence). The CDR3 DNA reads TGTGCCAGTAGTATTCTTCCCGGACAGGAGGGAGCCGGGGAGCTGTTTTTT. Encoded protein: CASSILPGQEGAGELFF.

This clonotype has at least ten counts. The V gene is TRBV5-1, the J gene TRBJ2-2; D possibly corresponds to TRBD1 (6 bases). This CDR3 is 16 amino acids long. CDR1 SGHRS and CDR2 YFSETQ come from the germline V gene. Trimming cost V 0 bases and J 4 bases, with 13 bases left between them. Here the CDR3 reads CASSLGGLRGTGELFF. The CDR3 DNA reads as TGCGCCAGCAGCTTGGGGGGGCTCCGCGGCACCGGGGAGCTGTTTTTT.

This clonotype has a count of ten or more. Written as DNA, the CDR3 is TGTGCCAGCAGTGAAGTTCGCGGGGGCAACAATGAGCAGTTCTTC. Protein sequence: CASSEVRGGNNEQFF. The V gene is TRBV2, the J gene TRBJ2-1, with D tentatively TRBD2 (7 bases). V was pared by 1 base and J by 5 bases, with 12 bases between. In germline, CDR1 is SNHLY, CDR2 FYNNEI. The CDR3 loop spans 15 amino acids.

This clonotype was recorded at least ten times. V is TRBV7-3 and J is TRBJ2-5; 10 bases match TRBD1. From germline, CDR1 is SGHTA and CDR2 FQGTGA. The CDR3 totals 15 residues. The V gene end was trimmed by 8 bases and the J gene end by 5 bases; junction bases not matched to a gene: 11. CDR3 in DNA: TGTGCCAGCGCCGACGGGACAGGGGTTCGGGAGACCCAGTACTTC. It yields the protein CASADGTGVRETQYF.

This clonotype appeared a few times. This chain connects TRBV4-1 to TRBJ1-6, with D unresolved. This CDR3 is built from 13 residues. Germline V CDR1 and CDR2: MGHRA, YSYEKL. The ends were cut back, 2 bases at V and 13 bases at J, with 12 bases in the middle. CDR3 in DNA: TGCGCCAGCAGCCAACAACCGCCCAATCCCCTCCACTTT. It codes for CASSQQPPNPLHF.

As for this clonotype: It may be a read error: a sequence one base away is much more abundant. This chain joins TRBV5-1 and TRBJ2-3, with D possibly matching TRBD1 (6 bases). TRBJ2-7 explains the end of the DNA better; the J call may be wrong. This CDR3 comprises 14 residues. Germline lookup yields CDR1 SGHRS and CDR2 YFSETQ. In nucleotides, the CDR3 is TGCGCCAGCAGCCGTACACAGGGAACAAATGAGCAGTACTTC. Protein sequence: CASSRTQGTNEQYF.

In this sample, this clonotype turned up many times. The gene calls are TRBV7-2 and TRBJ2-7, with D unresolved. This CDR3 is 15 amino acids long. Trimming took off 5 bases at V and 6 bases at J, with 20 bases between the two ends. Germline V gene sequence: CDR1 SGHTA, CDR2 FQGNSA. The chain's CDR3 is CASSPNRMGRGEQYF. DNA for the CDR3: TGTGCCAGCAGCCCGAATAGAATGGGCAGAGGCGAGCAGTACTTC.

This clonotype has at least ten counts. This may come from a read error, since a much larger clone is one base off. The J gene is TRBJ1-1, the V gene TRBV6-1; no reliable D call. The germline V and J ends were trimmed by 7 bases and 4 bases, with 19 bases remaining between them. CDR1 and CDR2 (germline): MNHNS, SASEGT. This CDR3 has 15 residues. In DNA, the CDR3 is TGTGCCAGCACCGGTTATGGGCAGACGAGCACTGAAGCTTTCTTT. This translates into CASTGYGQTSTEAFF.

This clonotype was picked up many times. The V and J genes are TRBV3-1 and TRBJ1-6, with D possibly TRBD1 on 6 matching bases. CDR1 LGHDT and CDR2 YNNKEL come from the germline V gene (reference sequence). CDR3 size: 14 residues. The V gene lost 1 base and the J gene lost 7 bases, with 8 bases spanning the gap. CDR3 DNA: TGTGCCAGCAGCCAAGGGACAGCCAATTCACCCCTCCACTTT. Translated: CASSQGTANSPLHF.

Remarks on this clonotype: A read error may produce the germline difference seen at one junction end. The chain combines TRBV6-5 with TRBJ1-1; maybe TRBD1 (6 bases). CDR3 size: 17 residues. CDR1 MNHEY and CDR2 SVGAGI come from the germline V gene. The DNA of the CDR3 is TGTGCCGGCAGTTCCGTCGGGACACTCCCTTTTAAACCTGAAGCTTTCTTT. Translation: CAGSSVGTLPFKPEAFF.

The rearrangement links TRBV14 to TRBJ1-1; D perhaps matches TRBD1 (6 bases). Trimming cost V 4 bases and J 7 bases, with 16 bases left between them. The CDR3 length is 14 residues. Looked up from germline, CDR1 is SGHDN and CDR2 is FVKESK. CDR3 in DNA: TGTGCCAGCAGCCTCCTAGGACAGACCTTTGAAGCTTTCTTT. Amino acid sequence: CASSLLGQTFEAFF.

The gene calls are TRBV4-2 and TRBJ1-3, with D unclear. V lost 1 base and J 0 bases, leaving 10 bases between the germline ends. Looked up from germline, CDR1 is LGHNA and CDR2 is YNFKEQ. CDR3 length: 16 residues. In nucleotides, the CDR3 is TGTGCCAGCAGCCAAGTCGGCCGCAGCTCTGGAAACACCATATATTTT. Residues: CASSQVGRSSGNTIYF.

This clonotype was counted many times. The chain joins TRBV19 to TRBJ2-1, with 8 nucleotides matching TRBD2. Germline V CDR1 and CDR2: LNHDA, SQIVND (reference sequence). After removal of 4 bases from V and 5 bases from J, the junction contained 10 bases not matched to a gene. The CDR3 totals 16 residues. The chain's CDR3 is CASSTSRTSGNNEQFF. The CDR3 DNA reads as TGTGCCAGTAGTACCAGCAGAACTAGCGGTAACAATGAGCAGTTCTTC.

This clonotype occurred once. The chain has TRBV12-3 or TRBV12-4 and TRBJ1-5, with 9 bases aligning to TRBD1. Trimming at V came to 4 bases and at J to 0 bases, leaving 10 bases not matched to a gene. CDR3 length: 18 amino acids. The CDR3 spells CASSWDRAKVYSNQPQHF. The CDR3 DNA reads TGTGCCAGCAGTTGGGACAGGGCGAAGGTTTATAGCAATCAGCCCCAGCATTTT.

The chain carries TRBV5-5 and TRBJ2-6, with D perhaps assigned TRBD1 or TRBD2 (5 bases each). Trimming stripped 3 bases from V and 4 bases from J, with 26 bases between. This CDR3 has 20 residues. CDR1 is SGHKS and CDR2 is YYEKEE in the germline V gene (reference sequence). The DNA of the CDR3 is TGTGCCAGCAGCTCCCCCCCCGGGGCAGGACCACCTGGGGGGGCCAACGTCCTGACTTTC. Translated, it gives CASSSPPGAGPPGGANVLTF. The full variable domain, its missing parts supplied by reference TRBV5-5 and TRBJ2-6, is DAGVTQSPTHLIKTRGQQVTLRCSPISGHKSVSWYQQVLGQGPQFIFQYYEKEERGRGNFPDRFSARQFPNYSSELNVNALLLGDSALYLCASSSPPGAGPPGGANVLTFGAGSRLTVL.

The chain employs TRBV7-2 and TRBJ1-5; D gene unclear. CDR1 and CDR2 (germline): SGHTA, FQGNSA. V gave up 6 bases and J gave up 3 bases, with 12 bases separating them. The CDR3 is 14 residues long. The CDR3 DNA sequence: TGTGCCAGCAGTCAATCGGGCCCCAATCAGCCCCAGCATTTT. As protein: CASSQSGPNQPQHF.

Worth noting for this clonotype: A far larger clone is a single base away, which makes a read error likely. The rearrangement links TRBV5-1 to TRBJ2-4; a possible D gene is TRBD2 (6 bases). CDR3 length: 14 amino acids. CDR1 is SGHRS and CDR2 is YFSETQ in the germline V gene. Written as DNA, the CDR3 is TGCGCCAGCAGCTGGGAGGACCGGGGGAATGAGCGGTTCTTC. Translation: CASSWEDRGNERFF. The variable domain in full, completed from reference TRBV5-1 and TRBJ2-4, reads KAGVTQTPRYLIKTRGQQVTLSCSPISGHRSVSWYQQTPGQGLQFLFEYFSETQRNKGNFPGRFSGRQFSNSRSEMNVSTLELGDSALYLCASSWEDRGNERFFGAGTRLSVL.

Many counts were recorded for this clonotype. The chain combines TRBV12-3 or TRBV12-4 with TRBJ1-5; D may be TRBD1 (5 bases). V lost 5 bases and J 7 bases, leaving 15 bases between the germline ends. The CDR3 has 14 residues. CDR3: CASSATGNRQPQHF. In DNA, the CDR3 is TGTGCCAGCAGTGCAACGGGGAACAGGCAGCCCCAGCATTTT.